This T cell receptor beta chain was identified in a study of a mutant IDH1 vaccine in newly diagnosed glioma. Study details: Earlier care involved radiotherapy, temozolomide, or both, and the majority received both. General study results and limits: Pseudoprogression looked unconnected to shifts in top peripheral T cell clonotypes.

As for this clone: The antigen is unknown.

Regarding time point: week 47, end of study. What each vaccine dose contained was 300 ug of mutant IDH1 20-mer peptide, accompanied by topical imiquimod. During weeks 1, 3, 5, 7, 11, 15, 19 and 23, patients received eight vaccinations. This table comes from immunoSEQ multiplex PCR, and its TCRdb copy is limited to in-frame clones, with some not included. The table records roughly 86,000 clones, over 85% of them present only once. From germline, CDR1 is SGHDT and CDR2 YYEEEE. V was trimmed by 3 bases and J by 10 bases, leaving 14 bases between them. This CDR3 has 13 residues. The rearrangement uses TRBV5-6 and TRBJ2-1; a possible D gene is TRBD2 (6 bases). The sequencing here drew on PBMCs, taken from a glioma patient whose treatment included an IDH1 peptide vaccine. This receptor was identified in a woman in her forties or fifties with glioma. The CDR3 bases are TGTGCCAGCAGCTGGGGGACTCTCACCGAGCAGTTCTTC. Its translation is CASSWGTLTEQFF.